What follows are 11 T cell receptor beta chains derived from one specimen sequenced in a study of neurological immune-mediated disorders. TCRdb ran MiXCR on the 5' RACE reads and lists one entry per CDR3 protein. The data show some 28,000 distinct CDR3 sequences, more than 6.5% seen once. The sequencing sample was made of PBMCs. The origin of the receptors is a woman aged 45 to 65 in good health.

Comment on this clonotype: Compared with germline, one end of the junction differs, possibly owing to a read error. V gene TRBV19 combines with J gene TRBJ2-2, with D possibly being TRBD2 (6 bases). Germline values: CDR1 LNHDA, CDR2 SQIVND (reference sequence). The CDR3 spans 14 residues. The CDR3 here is CASSKSGGTVELFF. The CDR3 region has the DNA TGTGCCAGTAGTAAATCCGGCGGGACCGTGGAGCTGTTTTTT.

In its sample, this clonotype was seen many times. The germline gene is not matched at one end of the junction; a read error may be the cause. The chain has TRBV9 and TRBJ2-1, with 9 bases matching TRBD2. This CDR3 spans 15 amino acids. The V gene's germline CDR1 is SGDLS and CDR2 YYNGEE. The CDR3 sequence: CASSVGSVAGALPIF. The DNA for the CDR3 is TGTGCCAGCAGCGTAGGAAGCGTAGCGGGAGCCCTCCCGATCTTC.

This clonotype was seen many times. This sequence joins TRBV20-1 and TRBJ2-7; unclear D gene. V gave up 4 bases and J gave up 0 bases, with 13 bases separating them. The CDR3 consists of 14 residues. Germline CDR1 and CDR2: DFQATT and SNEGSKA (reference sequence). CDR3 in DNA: TGCAGTGCTATTGGGTCAGTTAGCTCCTACGAGCAGTACTTC. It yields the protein CSAIGSVSSYEQYF.

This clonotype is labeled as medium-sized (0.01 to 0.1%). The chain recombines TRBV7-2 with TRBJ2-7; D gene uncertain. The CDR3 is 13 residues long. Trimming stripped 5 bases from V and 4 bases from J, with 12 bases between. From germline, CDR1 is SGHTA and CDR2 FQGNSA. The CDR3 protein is CASSPQQAYEQYF. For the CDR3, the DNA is TGTGCCAGCAGCCCGCAGCAGGCTTACGAGCAGTACTTC. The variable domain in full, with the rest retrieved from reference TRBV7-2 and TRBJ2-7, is GAGVSQSPSNKVTEKGKDVELRCDPISGHTALYWYRQSLGQGLEFLIYFQGNSAPDKSGLPSDRFSAERTGGSVSTLTIQRTQQEDSAVYLCASSPQQAYEQYFGPGTRLTVT.

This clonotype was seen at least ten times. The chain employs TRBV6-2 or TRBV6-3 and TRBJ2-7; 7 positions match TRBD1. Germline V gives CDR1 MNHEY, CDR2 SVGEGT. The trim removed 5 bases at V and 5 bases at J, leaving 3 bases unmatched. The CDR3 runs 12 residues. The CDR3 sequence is CASSGQVNEQYF. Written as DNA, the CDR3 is TGTGCCAGCAGTGGACAGGTAAACGAGCAGTACTTC.

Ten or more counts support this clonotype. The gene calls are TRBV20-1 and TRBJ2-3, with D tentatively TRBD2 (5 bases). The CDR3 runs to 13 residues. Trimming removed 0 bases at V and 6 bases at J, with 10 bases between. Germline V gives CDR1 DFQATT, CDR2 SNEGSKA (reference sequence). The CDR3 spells CSARDSSGDTQYF. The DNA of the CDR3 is TGCAGTGCTAGAGACAGTTCGGGGGATACGCAGTATTTT.

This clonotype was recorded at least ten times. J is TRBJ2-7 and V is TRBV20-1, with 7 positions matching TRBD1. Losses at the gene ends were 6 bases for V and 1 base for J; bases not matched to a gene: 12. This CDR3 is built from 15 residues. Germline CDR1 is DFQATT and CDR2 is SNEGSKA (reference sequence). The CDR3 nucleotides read TGCAGTGCCAATGACTACACAGGGGCTTCCTACGAGCAGTACTTC. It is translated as CSANDYTGASYEQYF.

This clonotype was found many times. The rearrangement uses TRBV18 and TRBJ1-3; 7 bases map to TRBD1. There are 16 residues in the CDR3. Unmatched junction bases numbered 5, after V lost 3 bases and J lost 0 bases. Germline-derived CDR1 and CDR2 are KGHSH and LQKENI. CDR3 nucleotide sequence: TGTGCCAGCTCACCCGTCGACAGGGTCTCTGGAAACACCATATATTTT. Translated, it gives CASSPVDRVSGNTIYF.

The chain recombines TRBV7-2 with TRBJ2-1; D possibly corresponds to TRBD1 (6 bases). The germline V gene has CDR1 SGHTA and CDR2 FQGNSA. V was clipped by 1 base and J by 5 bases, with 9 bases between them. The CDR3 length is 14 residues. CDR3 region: CASSLDRDHNEQFF. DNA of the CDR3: TGTGCCAGCAGCTTAGACAGGGACCACAATGAGCAGTTCTTC.

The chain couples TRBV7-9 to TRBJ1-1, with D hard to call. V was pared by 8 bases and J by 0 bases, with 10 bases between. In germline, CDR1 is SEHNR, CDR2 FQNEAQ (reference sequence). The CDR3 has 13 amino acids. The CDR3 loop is CASLVGVNTEAFF. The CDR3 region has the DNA TGTGCCAGCCTGGTTGGGGTGAACACTGAAGCTTTCTTT.

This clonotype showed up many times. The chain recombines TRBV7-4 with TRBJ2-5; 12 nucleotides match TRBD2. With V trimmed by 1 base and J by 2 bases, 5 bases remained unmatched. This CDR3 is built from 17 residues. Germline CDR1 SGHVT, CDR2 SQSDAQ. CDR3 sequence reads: CASSLGVGLAGQETQYF. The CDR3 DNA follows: TGTGCCAGCAGCTTAGGGGTCGGACTAGCGGGACAAGAGACCCAGTACTTC.